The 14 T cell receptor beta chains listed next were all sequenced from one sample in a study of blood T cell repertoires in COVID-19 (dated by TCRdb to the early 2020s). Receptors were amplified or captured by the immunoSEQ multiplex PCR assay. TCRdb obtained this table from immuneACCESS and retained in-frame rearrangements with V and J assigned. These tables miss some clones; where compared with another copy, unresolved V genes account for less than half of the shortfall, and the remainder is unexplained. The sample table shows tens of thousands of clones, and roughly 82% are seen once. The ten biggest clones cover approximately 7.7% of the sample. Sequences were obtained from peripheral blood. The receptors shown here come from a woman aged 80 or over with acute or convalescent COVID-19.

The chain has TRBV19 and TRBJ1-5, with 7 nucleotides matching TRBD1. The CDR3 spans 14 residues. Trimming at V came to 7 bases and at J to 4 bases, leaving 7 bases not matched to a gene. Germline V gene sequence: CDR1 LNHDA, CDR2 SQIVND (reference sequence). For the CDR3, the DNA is TGTGCCAGTAAAGAGGCGACAGGGAATCAGCCCCAGCATTTT. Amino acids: CASKEATGNQPQHF.

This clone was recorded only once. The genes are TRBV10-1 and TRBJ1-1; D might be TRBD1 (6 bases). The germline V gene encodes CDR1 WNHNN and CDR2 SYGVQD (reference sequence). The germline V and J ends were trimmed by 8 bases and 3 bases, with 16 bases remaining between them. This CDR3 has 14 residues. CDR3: CASHKQGSDTEAFF. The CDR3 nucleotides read TGCGCCAGCCATAAACAGGGTTCGGACACTGAAGCTTTCTTT.

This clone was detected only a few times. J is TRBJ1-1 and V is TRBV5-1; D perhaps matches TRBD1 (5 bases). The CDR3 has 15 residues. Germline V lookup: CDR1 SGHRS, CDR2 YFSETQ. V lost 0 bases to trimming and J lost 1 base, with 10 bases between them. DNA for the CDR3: TGCGCCAGCAGCTTGGCCACGCAGGGGAACACTGAAGCTTTCTTT. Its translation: CASSLATQGNTEAFF.

The CDR3 DNA sequence: TGTGCCAGCAGCCCCTTGGGCGGGGGGTACAATGAGCAGTTCTTC. The encoded protein is CASSPLGGGYNEQFF. The V gene is TRBV3-1 (or the pseudogene TRBV3-2), the J gene TRBJ2-1; 8 positions agree with TRBD2. Germline lookup yields CDR1 LGHDT and CDR2 YNNKEL (reference sequence). There are 15 residues in the CDR3. V trimming: 4 bases; J trimming: 4 bases; junction bases outside the gene matches: 6.

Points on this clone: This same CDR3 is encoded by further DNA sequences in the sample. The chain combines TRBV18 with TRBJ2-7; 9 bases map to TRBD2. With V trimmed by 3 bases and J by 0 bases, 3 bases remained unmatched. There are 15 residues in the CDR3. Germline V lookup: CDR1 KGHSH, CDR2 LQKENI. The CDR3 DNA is TGTGCCAGCTCACCCGGACTAGCGAGCTCCTACGAGCAGTACTTC. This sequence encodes CASSPGLASSYEQYF.

Here the CDR3 reads CASSAGTEAFF. The CDR3 DNA follows: TGCGCCAGCAGTGCGGGCACTGAAGCTTTCTTT. V usage is TRBV10-1 and J usage is TRBJ1-1; D is unresolved. V gave up 4 bases and J gave up 4 bases, with 4 bases separating them. The CDR3 has 11 amino acids. Germline V gene lookup returns CDR1 WNHNN and CDR2 SYGVQD (reference sequence).

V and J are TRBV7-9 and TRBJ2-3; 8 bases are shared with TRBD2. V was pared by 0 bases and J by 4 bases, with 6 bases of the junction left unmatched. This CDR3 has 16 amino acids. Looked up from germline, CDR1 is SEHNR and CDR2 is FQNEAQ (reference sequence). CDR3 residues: CASSLAVSGASDTQYF. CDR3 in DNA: TGTGCCAGCAGCTTAGCTGTTAGCGGGGCGTCAGATACGCAGTATTTT.

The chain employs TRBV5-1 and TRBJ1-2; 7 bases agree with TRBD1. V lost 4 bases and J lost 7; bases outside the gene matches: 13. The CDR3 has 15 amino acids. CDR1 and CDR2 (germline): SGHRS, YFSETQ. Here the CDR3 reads CASSPGTVERSGYTF. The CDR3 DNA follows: TGCGCCAGCAGCCCGGGGACAGTTGAACGGTCTGGCTACACCTTC.

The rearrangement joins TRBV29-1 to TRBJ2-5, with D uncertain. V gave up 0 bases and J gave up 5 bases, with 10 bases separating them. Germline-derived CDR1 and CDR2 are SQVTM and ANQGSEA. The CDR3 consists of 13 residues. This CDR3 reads CSVEEFRAETQYF. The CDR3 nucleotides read TGCAGCGTTGAAGAGTTCCGAGCTGAGACCCAGTACTTC.

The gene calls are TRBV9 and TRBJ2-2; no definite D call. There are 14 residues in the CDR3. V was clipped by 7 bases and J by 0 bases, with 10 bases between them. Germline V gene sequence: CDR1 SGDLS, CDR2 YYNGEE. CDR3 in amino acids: CASGLLANTGELFF. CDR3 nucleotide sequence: TGTGCCAGCGGGCTTTTAGCGAACACCGGGGAGCTGTTTTTT. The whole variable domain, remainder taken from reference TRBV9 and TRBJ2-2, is DSGVTQTPKHLITATGQRVTLRCSPRSGDLSVYWYQQSLDQGLQFLIQYYNGEERAKGNILERFSAQQFPDLHSELNLSSLELGDSALYFCASGLLANTGELFFGEGSRLTVL.

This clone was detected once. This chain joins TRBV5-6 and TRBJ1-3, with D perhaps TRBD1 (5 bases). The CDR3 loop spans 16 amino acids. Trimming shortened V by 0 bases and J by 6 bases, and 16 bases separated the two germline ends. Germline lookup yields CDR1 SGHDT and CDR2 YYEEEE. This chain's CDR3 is CASSLVDRSLENTIYF. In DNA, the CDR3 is TGTGCCAGCAGCTTGGTAGACAGATCTCTGGAAAACACCATATATTTT.

For the CDR3, the DNA is TGTGCCAGCAGTCCCAGACTAGCGGGAGTCACAGATACGCAGTATTTT. Amino acid sequence: CASSPRLAGVTDTQYF. The chain joins TRBV28 to TRBJ2-3, with TRBD2 identical over 12 bases. The CDR3 consists of 16 residues. The trim removed 5 bases at V and 2 bases at J, leaving 5 bases unmatched. The germline V gene has CDR1 MDHEN and CDR2 SYDVKM.

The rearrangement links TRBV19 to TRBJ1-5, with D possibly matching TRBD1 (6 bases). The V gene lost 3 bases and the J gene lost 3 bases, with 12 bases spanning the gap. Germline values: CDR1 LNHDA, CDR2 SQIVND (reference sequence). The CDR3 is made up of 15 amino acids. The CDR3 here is CASSIGGQLNQPQHF. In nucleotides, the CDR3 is TGTGCCAGTAGTATCGGGGGGCAGCTCAATCAGCCCCAGCATTTT.

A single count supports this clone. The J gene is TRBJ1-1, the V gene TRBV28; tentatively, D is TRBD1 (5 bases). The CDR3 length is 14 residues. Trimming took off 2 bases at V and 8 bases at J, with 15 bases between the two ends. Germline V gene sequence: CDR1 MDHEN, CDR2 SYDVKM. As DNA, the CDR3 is TGTGCCAGCAGTTTACCGACCCCACAGGCCGAAGCTTTCTTT. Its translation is CASSLPTPQAEAFF. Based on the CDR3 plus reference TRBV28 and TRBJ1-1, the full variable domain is DVKVTQSSRYLVKRTGEKVFLECVQDMDHENMFWYRQDPGLGLRLIYFSYDVKMKEKGDIPEGYSVSREKKERFSLILESASTNQTSMYLCASSLPTPQAEAFFGQGTRLTVV.